A single T cell receptor beta chain is shown here with its context. What antigen it recognizes has not been identified. No much larger clone is present one base from it, and per-base qualities are unavailable. The sample comes from a study of cytomegalovirus exposure and HLA in healthy donors (dated by TCRdb to the late 2010s). Background on the whole study: According to an earlier analysis of a few hundred of the donors, about 179 million T cells yielded approximately 120 million unique TCR beta sequences and around 280 Gb of sequence data. Around 320 gigabases of sequencing data and roughly 90 million unique TCR sequences were included in an early release covering about 700 HLA-typed donors. Among the approximately 400 genotyped donors, around 81% belonged to the genetic ancestry cluster associated with self-reported Caucasian donors. The study aimed to test whether cataloging public T cell receptors could reveal signatures of past pathogen exposure. Using immunosequencing, the study profiled T cell repertoires from 500 to 800 subjects and related those repertoires to cytomegalovirus serostatus. A separate validation cohort of over a hundred different subjects was used in addition to the roughly 670-subject first cohort. The study combined high-throughput TCR immunosequencing, statistical association of individual TCRs with disease status, and machine learning to predict cytomegalovirus infection status. To study patterns of TCR occurrence, a later analysis re-analyzed previously published TCR beta repertoires from more than 550 donors and added high-resolution HLA genotyping. Rather than drawing on any new phenotypic data, the later analysis identified candidate immune exposures from TCR beta sequences and the way those sequences occurred across donors. To decide whether each TCR beta V gene segment behaved as functional or pseudogenic, an earlier analysis of approximately 620 of the donors relied on high-throughput TCR beta sequencing. Donor age, sex, ethnicity and CMV serostatus were compiled together with the repertoire data. A later genetic analysis took genome-wide SNP genotypes for about 55% of the 666 donors and used that subset as a discovery cohort. Every repertoire in the discovery cohort had been generated on one and the same sequencing platform. Both class I and class II loci were covered by HLA typing, at four-digit resolution. Typing coverage varied by locus: about 629-640 donors for A, B, C, DRB1 and DQB1; approximately 520 for DQA1; about 570 for DPA1; roughly 450 for DPB1. Roughly 5 DR-DQ haplotypes were treated as single units for association and clustering because of strong linkage in the cohort. Among 300 to 500 genotyped donors of the cohort, an average of roughly 230,000 unique TCR beta nucleotide sequences was sequenced per donor, of which about 18% were non-productive. The research as a whole found: Assigning TCR associations to individual alleles was difficult when HLA alleles, especially DR and DQ, strongly co-occurred. Sequencing depth was assumed to be roughly uniform across donors in the presence/absence analyses, though that assumption may not hold. A later analysis found that most CMV-associated TCR beta chains appeared HLA-restricted, with HLA associations seemingly driven largely by CMV exposure. Specific HLA alleles were associated with 15,000 to 20,000 TCR beta sequences at a false discovery rate of 0.05 in a later analysis. CMV serostatus was the only immune exposure information available for the cohort. A cluster of highly shared sequence variants was judged likely to represent a technical artifact of the sequencing pipeline. The authors suggested that the approach could potentially be extended to other disease states and immunological phenotypes. Most TCR sequences were observed very rarely across donors, whereas some public TCRs were present in many individuals. The classifier was reported to diagnose cytomegalovirus status with high specificity and sensitivity in both the original cohort and the validation cohort. A further reported finding was that TCR beta sequences accurately predicted the HLA-A and HLA-B alleles for most subjects in the first cohort. A later genetic analysis associated a missense DCLRE1C variant with V-gene and J-gene trimming of TCR beta chains, and an independent cohort replicated the association. A later genetic analysis reported fewer N-insertions in productive TCRs among donors in an Asian-associated ancestry cluster than the roughly 700-donor mean. In the study, 150 to 200 TCR beta chains were listed as associated with cytomegalovirus. In a later analysis, HLA-associated TCR beta chains showed more clonal expansion and lower generation probabilities than non-associated chains that were equally common. A few of the identified cytomegalovirus-associated TCR beta chains were confirmed in vitro to be specific for cytomegalovirus antigens. Because HLA typing was missing for some donors at each locus, association tests included only the typed subset. This cohort had only TCR beta chains sequenced, and the lack of alpha or paired-chain data limited which features could be detected. The 87-base-pair reads could not distinguish some IMGT-functional V segments, including TRBV6-2 and TRBV6-3, so those segments were excluded. According to a later analysis, TCR association rates differed among HLA loci, with DRB1 alleles showing the most associated TCRs and HLA-C alleles showing the fewest. Correlated functional status among segregating V segments might be attributable to linkage disequilibrium, but an unknown experimental factor could not be ruled out. In an earlier analysis of around 600 of the donors, most TCR beta V segments were observed in productive rearrangements about 87% or about 30% of the time, broadly matching IMGT annotations. Some 15 rarely observed V segments, including chromosome 9 orphons, were excluded from the earlier analysis of approximately 600 of the donors because counts were too low. According to a later analysis, parvovirus B19, influenza, CMV and Epstein-Barr virus appeared linked to several top co-occurrence clusters.

The cohort consisted of 670 or so healthy bone marrow donors. At the time of sampling, all cohort members were nominally healthy, though unrecorded immune exposures were likely present. The donor tested CMV seronegative, placing the donor among the 300 to 450 seronegative members of the cohort. Every donor gave a peripheral blood sample, and the peripheral blood mononuclear cells from that sample were used for TCR beta sequencing. Genomic DNA was extracted from the blood cell samples with the Qiagen DNeasy Blood Extraction Kit. The germline V gene yields WSHSY for CDR1 and SAAADI for CDR2. V is cut by 10 bases and J by 1 base, and the space between the germline ends is 13 bases. The CDR3 runs 13 amino acids, cysteine and phenylalanine included. Just CDR3 DNA is preserved here, 39 bases in frame from base 1. Library generation was performed with the immunoSEQ multiplex PCR assay. The multiplex PCR relied on a mix of 60 forward primers for TCR Vbeta segments and 13 reverse primers for TCR Jbeta segments. Amplification of the CDR3 region of rearranged TCR beta genes was performed with a multiplex PCR assay on genomic DNA. On the Illumina HiSeq System, the amplified TCR beta libraries were sequenced as 87-base-pair reads. Turning to the authors' computational methods: A later analysis tallied 80 million to 95 million unique TCR beta chains across the 700 or so repertoires, and about 10 million of those chains were shared by two or more donors. A nearest-neighbor algorithm error-corrected the raw reads and collapsed the reads into unique sequences, merging closely related sequences to remove PCR and sequencing errors. Alignment of CDR3 sequences to IMGT reference sequences was used to assign V, D and J gene segments. For a sequence to be retained, a match of at least six nucleotides to both a V gene segment and a J gene segment was required. Rearrangements were classified as productive when the CDR3 lacked stop codons and remained in frame with V and J, and all other rearrangements were classified as non-productive. Following IMGT convention, CDR3 was defined as the stretch from the second conserved V-encoded cysteine to the conserved J-encoded phenylalanine. In an earlier analysis of some 550 of the donors, sequences lacking an unambiguous match to a single V gene segment were excluded. In an earlier analysis of approximately 610 of the donors, V segments were called functional above 56.7% productive rearrangements and were called segregating when the between-donor standard deviation exceeded 5%. To diagnose cytomegalovirus status from the catalog of TCR beta chain sequences, a statistical classification framework was built. In a later analysis, V and J genes were assigned by comparing TCR nucleotide sequences against IMGT/GENE-DB human TR gene sequences. In a later analysis, CDR3 sequences and most-parsimonious VDJ recombination scenarios were assigned using the TCRdist pipeline. In a later analysis, each TCR beta chain was defined by its CDR3 amino acid sequence together with its V-gene family, and reads lacking a unique V-gene family were excluded. As a way to deal with suspected cross-contamination and a sequencing artifact, a later analysis dropped approximately 570 nucleotide sequences that were highly shared and had low generation probability. In a later analysis, a clonal expansion index was calculated for each public chain from normalized within-repertoire ranks of inferred template counts. In a later analysis, generation probabilities were computed using a VDJ recombination model fitted to out-of-frame rearrangements, and the results were checked against IGoR. Hypergeometric tests were used in a later analysis to score TCR-TCR, TCR-HLA and TCR-CMV co-occurrence, with a repertoire-size bias correction applied to the TCR pairs. To estimate false discovery rates, a later analysis permuted the HLA or CMV assignments 20 times. A later analysis grouped co-occurring TCRs with DBSCAN, adding TCRdist sequence similarity when clustering within HLA-allele-positive subsets. Repertoires with fewer than 30,000 or more than 120,000 public chains, plus five repertoires with anomalous nucleotide sharing, were excluded from co-occurrence clustering. TCRdb carries this immuneACCESS record with in-frame sequences only. Its versions omit some clonotypes, under half of them owing to an unresolved V gene in the studies checked, with the rest unexplained. V and J calls and clone size come straight from that table; D and trimming were deduced from the DNA. This sample is represented by over 150,000 clones; roughly four fifths of them were singletons. The ten biggest clones cover around 4.9% of the sample.

The rearranged segments are TRBV10-2 and TRBJ1-1, with the D gene not clear enough to name. The source material was PBMCs. This sequence originates from a man younger than 30 in good health and CMV-seronegative. The DNA is TGCGCCACCTTCACCCGGGGGAACACTGAAGCTTTCTTT. Its protein is CATFTRGNTEAFF.